This TCR beta chain was sequenced during a study of graft-versus-host responses after intestinal transplantation. Study as a whole: Anti-thymocyte globulin induction was given to all recipients, followed by tacrolimus and steroids for roughly 3 years. Findings and caveats of the study: Early HvG declines after transplant were associated with peak circulating GvH clone levels. Some patients had graft-donor T cell macrochimerism, and their allografts showed high graft-versus-host to host-versus-graft clonal ratios. GvH clonotypes were identified within recipient marrow, with a subset emerging first in ileum or blood.

This CDR3 contains 12 residues. The V segment lost 11 bases and the J segment 1 base; nucleotides outside the gene matches: 3. The germline gives CDR1 SEHNR, CDR2 FQNEAQ (reference sequence). Worth noting for this clone: Its antigen is not identified.

This table comes from immunoSEQ multiplex PCR, and its TCRdb copy is limited to in-frame clones, with some not included. The data show about 86,000 clones, around nine tenths seen once. The sample here was unstimulated CD8+ T cells sorted from spleen or lymph node cells, taken before intestinal transplant. This clonotype was obtained from a human donor who received an intestinal transplant. The V gene is TRBV7-9, the J gene TRBJ1-2; 8 bases are shared with TRBD1. The CDR3 spells CAGQGGNYGYTF. The CDR3 nucleotides read TGTGCCGGACAGGGCGGTAACTATGGCTACACCTTC. Using reference TRBV7-9 and TRBJ1-2 for the parts outside the CDR3, the full variable domain is DTGVSQNPRHKITKRGQNVTFRCDPISEHNRLYWYRQTLGQGPEFLTYFQNEAQLEKSRLLSDRFSAERPKGSFSTLEIQRTEQGDSAMYLCAGQGGNYGYTFGSGTRLTVV.